This TCR beta chain was found in a study of early T cells in non-severe SARS-CoV-2 infection. Each CDR3 protein is one row after TCRdb ran MiXCR on the 5' RACE reads. The table has some 32,000 distinct CDR3 sequences, roughly 7% seen once; the top ten hold about a third. The sample holds a few counts of this clonotype. Germline CDR1 reads SGDLS; CDR2 reads YYNGEE. V dropped 0 bases and J dropped 4; count of bases not matched to a gene: 6. The CDR3 consists of 15 residues. The source material was whole blood. The chain joins TRBV9 to TRBJ1-2; 7 bases fit TRBD1. This clonotype was sampled from an adult who was a healthcare worker with PCR-confirmed SARS-CoV-2 infection or an uninfected control (not recorded which). CDR3 bases: TGTGCCAGCAGCGTAGGGACAGGTGGATCCTATGGCTACACCTTC. It codes for CASSVGTGGSYGYTF.